This is a list of T cell receptor beta chains from one sample in a study of T cell responses to AZD1222 COVID-19 vaccine. The repertoire was sequenced with immunoSEQ multiplex PCR; TCRdb's copy has only in-frame clones and lacks some. The repertoire holds some 150,000 clones, around 90% seen once, with about 3.3% in the top ten. The sequenced sample was peripheral blood, obtained 28 days after the second AZD1222 dose. Receptor source: an adult who received the AZD1222 COVID-19 vaccine. Both conserved end residues are part of each CDR3. The D gene is left open where the match is weak. Expanded clones are given a class, and other clones once, few, many or no size at all.

>TRBV9|TRBJ2-3|.|.
CASSVVWGSGTDTQYF
TGTGCCAGCAGCGTAGTGTGGGGCTCCGGCACAGATACGCAGTATTTT
>TRBV30|TRBJ1-1|.|.
CAWMPSGRWALEAFF
TGTGCCTGGATGCCCTCGGGCAGGTGGGCACTGGAAGCTTTCTTT
>TRBV9|TRBJ2-2|.|.
CASSVAYRGGELFF
TGTGCCAGCAGCGTAGCTTACCGGGGAGGGGAGCTGTTTTTT
>TRBV5-4|TRBJ2-5|TRBD1|.
CASSRDRGTQYF
TGTGCCAGCAGCCGGGACAGGGGGACCCAGTACTTC
>TRBV7-3|TRBJ2-7|.|.
CASSFENSYEQYF
TGTGCCAGCAGCTTTGAGAATTCCTACGAGCAGTACTTC
>TRBV28|TRBJ1-5|.|.
CASSYGTGNQPQHF
TGTGCCAGCAGTTACGGGACGGGCAATCAGCCCCAGCATTTT
>TRBV25-1|TRBJ2-6|.|.
CASSARISSGANVLTF
TGTGCCAGCAGTGCCCGTATCAGCTCTGGGGCCAACGTCCTGACTTTC
>TRBV6-6|TRBJ2-7|TRBD1|.
CASRTRDSRLRGQYF
TGTGCCAGCAGAACCCGGGACAGTCGATTACGGGGGCAGTACTTC
>TRBV3-1/TRBV3-2|TRBJ2-3|TRBD1|.
CASSQGQGADTQYF
TGTGCCAGCAGCCAAGGACAGGGGGCAGATACGCAGTATTTT
>TRBV19|TRBJ1-4|.|.
CASSIKGFATNEKLFF
TGTGCCAGTAGTATAAAGGGTTTTGCAACTAATGAAAAACTGTTTTTT
>TRBV28|TRBJ1-4|.|.
CASSILSGPTNEKLFF
TGTGCCAGCAGCATACTATCAGGTCCAACTAATGAAAAACTGTTTTTT
>TRBV6-2/TRBV6-3|TRBJ1-4|.|.
CASSYGSGEKLFF
TGTGCCAGCAGTTACGGATCGGGTGAAAAACTGTTTTTT
>TRBV14|TRBJ2-7|.|.
CASSPRGRGHEQYF
TGTGCCAGCAGCCCCCGGGGCAGGGGACACGAGCAGTACTTC
>TRBV7-2|TRBJ1-5|TRBD1|.
CASSLGGQGNQPQHF
TGTGCCAGCAGCTTAGGGGGACAGGGGAATCAGCCCCAGCATTTT
>TRBV11-2|TRBJ1-2|.|.
CASSKTTAVHDYGYTF
TGTGCCAGCAGCAAGACGACAGCAGTGCACGACTATGGCTACACCTTC
>TRBV5-4|TRBJ1-6|.|.
CASSSRSHSYNSPLHF
TGTGCCAGCAGCTCCCGTAGTCATTCCTATAATTCACCCCTCCACTTT
>TRBV9|TRBJ2-7|.|.
CASSVEDTPSYEQYF
TGTGCCAGCAGCGTAGAGGACACCCCTTCCTACGAGCAGTACTTC
>TRBV10-3|TRBJ1-1|.|.
CAISQGNTEAFF
TGTGCCATCAGCCAGGGGAACACTGAAGCTTTCTTT
>TRBV2|TRBJ2-2|.|once
CASSEAAVLVGGELFF
TGTGCCAGCAGTGAAGCAGCGGTCTTGGTGGGTGGGGAGCTGTTTTTT
>TRBV18|TRBJ2-7|.|once
CASSPLEGAYEQYF
TGTGCCAGCTCACCACTAGAGGGAGCCTACGAGCAGTACTTC
>TRBV5-1|TRBJ2-1|TRBD1|.
CASSFGTGNNEQFF
TGCGCCAGCAGCTTTGGGACAGGGAACAATGAGCAGTTCTTC
>TRBV27|TRBJ2-6|.|.
CASSLLGEGAGANVLTF
TGTGCCAGCAGTTTACTTGGGGAGGGGGCTGGGGCCAACGTCCTGACTTTC
>TRBV15|TRBJ2-3|TRBD2|.
CATSRDVRLAGNSQYF
TGTGCCACCAGCAGAGACGTTCGACTAGCGGGAAATTCACAGTATTTT
>TRBV19|TRBJ2-4|.|.
CASSSQSGAKNIQYF
TGTGCCAGTAGTAGCCAGTCAGGAGCCAAAAACATTCAGTACTTC
>TRBV6-5|TRBJ1-3|.|.
CASSYAAPSGNTIYF
TGTGCCAGCAGTTATGCAGCTCCCTCTGGAAACACCATATATTTT
>TRBV5-1|TRBJ1-2|TRBD1|.
CASSRDSGYGYTF
TGCGCCAGCAGCCGGGACAGTGGTTATGGCTACACCTTC
>TRBV19|TRBJ1-6|.|.
CASSIDGRTNSPLHF
TGTGCCAGTAGTATAGATGGCAGGACGAATTCACCCCTCCACTTT
>TRBV28|TRBJ2-7|TRBD2|.
CASSLGGGPDYEQYF
TGTGCCAGCAGTTTGGGGGGAGGGCCCGACTACGAGCAGTACTTC
>TRBV5-6|TRBJ2-7|.|.
CASSLGQVAYEQYF
TGTGCCAGCAGCTTGGGTCAGGTAGCCTACGAGCAGTACTTC
>TRBV27|TRBJ1-1|.|.
CASSLSGGEAFF
TGTGCCAGCAGTTTAAGTGGGGGCGAAGCTTTCTTT
>TRBV6-1|TRBJ2-2|.|.
CASSEASGNTGELFF
TGTGCCAGCAGTGAAGCTTCGGGTAACACCGGGGAGCTGTTTTTT
>TRBV6-6|TRBJ2-2|TRBD2|once
CASSYGAGGFTGELFF
TGTGCCAGCAGTTACGGAGCGGGAGGGTTCACCGGGGAGCTGTTTTTT
>TRBV6-5|TRBJ1-1|.|.
CASKVGYPNEEAFF
TGTGCCAGCAAGGTCGGGTACCCAAATGAAGAAGCTTTCTTT
>TRBV11-2|TRBJ2-2|TRBD2|.
CASSLDRSAGGPSTGELFF
TGTGCCAGCAGCTTAGACAGGTCCGCGGGAGGGCCTAGCACCGGGGAGCTGTTTTTT
>TRBV7-3|TRBJ2-2|.|.
CASSLFPRGNTGELFF
TGTGCCAGCAGCTTATTTCCGCGGGGGAACACCGGGGAGCTGTTTTTT
>TRBV29-1|TRBJ1-2|.|.
CSVAPRPMDGGNYGYTF
TGCAGCGTTGCCCCCAGGCCGATGGACGGGGGAAACTATGGCTACACCTTC
>TRBV27|TRBJ1-4|.|once
CASSLAGGTNEKLFF
TGTGCCAGCAGTTTAGCGGGGGGTACTAATGAAAAACTGTTTTTT
>TRBV18|TRBJ1-5|TRBD1|.
CASSSRDRALNQPQHF
TGTGCCAGCTCATCCCGCGACAGGGCCCTCAATCAGCCCCAGCATTTT
>TRBV18|TRBJ2-2|TRBD1|few
CASSPGTANTGELFF
TGTGCCAGCTCACCCGGGACAGCGAACACCGGGGAGCTGTTTTTT
>TRBV7-8|TRBJ2-7|TRBD2|.
CASSLGGGGIGYEQYF
TGTGCCAGCAGCTTAGGGGGCGGGGGTATAGGCTACGAGCAGTACTTC
>TRBV3-1/TRBV3-2|TRBJ1-4|.|.
CASSQGFEKLFF
TGTGCCAGCAGCCAAGGGTTCGAAAAACTGTTTTTT
>TRBV24-1|TRBJ2-2|.|.
CATSDFSPINTGELFF
TGTGCCACCAGTGATTTTTCCCCTATAAACACCGGGGAGCTGTTTTTT
>TRBV3-1/TRBV3-2|TRBJ2-5|TRBD2|.
CASSQRTGTSGSELETQYF
TGTGCCAGCAGCCAAAGAACGGGGACTAGCGGGAGTGAACTCGAGACCCAGTACTTC
>TRBV6-6|TRBJ2-2|.|.
CASNENTGELFF
TGTGCCAGCAATGAGAACACCGGGGAGCTGTTTTTT
>TRBV29-1|TRBJ2-1|TRBD2|few
CSVSGMSYYNEQFF
TGCAGCGTTAGCGGGATGAGTTATTACAATGAGCAGTTCTTC
>TRBV5-1|TRBJ2-5|TRBD1|once
CASSIQGAGETQYF
TGCGCCAGCAGCATACAGGGGGCCGGAGAGACCCAGTACTTC
>TRBV6-5|TRBJ2-1|TRBD2|.
CASSYSAGGLVGEQFF
TGTGCCAGCAGTTACTCGGCGGGAGGGCTCGTGGGTGAGCAGTTCTTC
>TRBV24-1|TRBJ1-4|TRBD1|.
CATSDLPGGSNEKLFF
TGTGCCACCAGTGATTTACCAGGGGGCTCTAATGAAAAACTGTTTTTT
>TRBV7-3|TRBJ1-6|.|.
CASSSLSRSPLHF
TGTGCCAGCAGCTCCTTATCCCGATCACCCCTCCACTTT
>TRBV28|TRBJ1-5|.|.
CASSSADRPQHF
TGTGCCAGCAGTTCCGCGGACAGGCCCCAGCATTTT
>TRBV5-4|TRBJ2-7|.|.
CASSPDGSSYEQYF
TGTGCCAGCAGCCCGGACGGGAGCTCCTACGAGCAGTACTTC
>TRBV30|TRBJ1-2|.|.
CAWNPGAPGYTF
TGTGCCTGGAATCCAGGGGCACCTGGCTACACCTTC
>TRBV7-3|TRBJ2-1|.|few
CASSLSQGSYNEQFF
TGTGCCAGCAGCTTAAGCCAGGGGTCCTACAATGAGCAGTTCTTC
>TRBV27|TRBJ2-5|.|.
CASSLLGSLETQYF
TGTGCCAGCAGTCTCTTGGGAAGTCTAGAGACCCAGTACTTC
>TRBV14|TRBJ2-7|.|.
CASSQDGYYEQYF
TGTGCCAGCAGCCAAGACGGGTACTACGAGCAGTACTTC
>TRBV5-1|TRBJ2-7|.|.
CASSLDSGPYEQYF
TGCGCCAGCAGCTTGGATTCGGGACCCTACGAGCAGTACTTC
>TRBV30|TRBJ1-2|TRBD1|.
CAWNLGTGGYGYTF
TGTGCCTGGAATTTAGGGACAGGGGGCTATGGCTACACCTTC
>TRBV18|TRBJ1-2|.|.
CASSPPNKGPNYGYTF
TGTGCCAGCTCACCACCAAATAAGGGGCCTAACTATGGCTACACCTTC
>TRBV7-3|TRBJ2-3|.|once
CASSLTHSTDTQYF
TGTGCCAGCAGCTTAACGCATAGCACAGATACGCAGTATTTT
>TRBV5-1|TRBJ2-7|TRBD1|.
CASSDGTAPTSEQYF
TGCGCCAGCAGCGATGGGACAGCCCCCACCAGCGAGCAGTACTTC